One sample yielded the 26 T cell receptor beta chains listed below, sequenced in a study of cytomegalovirus exposure and HLA in healthy donors. The method was immunoSEQ multiplex PCR; TCRdb's version includes in-frame clones alone and lacks a portion of them. Among 45,000 to 70,000 clones listed, about 92% were seen once. The material sequenced was PBMCs. Receptors were obtained from a woman under 30 in good health and CMV-seronegative.

In DNA form, the CDR3 reads TGTGCCAGCAGGGGACAGGGGAGGGCTGACACTGAAGCTTTCTTT. As protein: CASRGQGRADTEAFF. The chain couples TRBV7-2 to TRBJ1-1, with 10 positions matching TRBD1. CDR3 length equals 15 residues. The junction had 7 bases not matched to a gene; V was cut back by 6 bases and J by 3 bases. Germline loops: CDR1 SGHTA, CDR2 FQGNSA.

The chain couples TRBV2 to TRBJ1-5, with D hard to call. The CDR3 covers 13 residues. Trimming removed 7 bases from V and 2 bases from J, with 9 bases in between. CDR1 and CDR2 from the germline V gene are SNHLY and FYNNEI. CDR3 DNA: TGTGCCAGCACCGGGGAGGGCAATCAGCCCCAGCATTTT. Amino acids: CASTGEGNQPQHF.

The chain uses TRBV5-1 and TRBJ1-2; D is uncertain. Germline assignment: CDR1 SGHRS and CDR2 YFSETQ. This CDR3 has 13 amino acids. Trimming pared 3 bases from V and 1 base from J, leaving 7 bases between. For the CDR3, the DNA is TGCGCCAGCAGCTCCGAGGATAACTATGGCTACACCTTC. Its protein is CASSSEDNYGYTF.

This clone was found once. The V gene is TRBV6-6, the J gene TRBJ2-2, with D tentatively TRBD2 (6 bases). This CDR3 is 16 amino acids long. With 6 bases removed from V and 7 bases from J, the gap between germline ends came to 21 bases. Germline lookup yields CDR1 MNHNY and CDR2 SVGAGI (reference sequence). This CDR3 is CASSPQPAGSNGELFF. The CDR3 coding sequence is TGTGCCAGCAGCCCACAACCGGCGGGGTCTAACGGGGAGCTGTTTTTT.

The genes are TRBV5-1 and TRBJ2-1; 7 bases line up with TRBD2. This CDR3 is built from 13 residues. The V gene's germline CDR1 is SGHRS and CDR2 YFSETQ. The ends lost 4 bases at V and 9 bases at J; junction bases unmatched: 7. The CDR3 DNA reads TGCGCCAGCAGCCTTACTAGCGTAGGTGAGCAGTTCTTC. Translated: CASSLTSVGEQFF.

The rearrangement uses TRBV13 and TRBJ2-1; TRBD2 might be the D (5 bases). The CDR3 extends over 12 amino acids. Per germline, CDR1 PRHDT and CDR2 FYEKMQ (reference sequence). With 0 bases removed from V and 12 bases from J, the gap between germline ends came to 9 bases. In DNA form, the CDR3 reads TGTGCCAGCAGCTTAGGGCGAGAGGGGCAGTTCTTC. It encodes CASSLGREGQFF.

The chain has TRBV5-1 and TRBJ1-6; maybe TRBD1 (6 bases). This CDR3 has 14 residues. Germline-derived CDR1 and CDR2 are SGHRS and YFSETQ. The germline V and J ends were trimmed by 7 bases and 7 bases, with 15 bases remaining between them. CDR3 protein: CASRWDTVNSPLHF. CDR3 bases: TGCGCCAGCCGATGGGACACCGTGAATTCACCCCTCCACTTT.

V and J are TRBV10-3 and TRBJ1-1; possibly TRBD1 for D (5 bases). Trimming pared 1 base from V and 1 base from J, leaving 7 bases between. CDR3 size: 14 residues. The germline V gene encodes CDR1 ENHRY and CDR2 SYGVKD. DNA for the CDR3: TGTGCCATCAGTGAGTTTCAGGGGAACACTGAAGCTTTCTTT. Amino acid sequence: CAISEFQGNTEAFF.

The chain recombines TRBV4-1 with TRBJ2-3, with 13 bases fitting TRBD2. The germline gives CDR1 MGHRA, CDR2 YSYEKL. Unmatched junction bases numbered 8, after V lost 1 base and J lost 4 bases. The CDR3 consists of 18 residues. For the CDR3, the DNA is TGCGCCAGCAGCCAAGTTGGTACTAGCGGGAGGGGGTCAGATACGCAGTATTTT. Amino acid sequence: CASSQVGTSGRGSDTQYF.

J is TRBJ2-7 and V is TRBV5-3, with 10 bases matching TRBD1. TRBV5-3 is an ORF, with its function uncertain. J was trimmed by 3 bases and V by 1 base; bases with no gene match: 16. There are 19 residues in the CDR3. CDR3 sequence (DNA): TGTGCCAGAAGCTTGACCGGGACAGGGGTCCAAATTAAGGTCTACGAGCAGTACGTC. Residues: CARSLTGTGVQIKVYEQYV.

The V and J genes are TRBV9 and TRBJ1-2, with D possibly TRBD1 on 6 matching bases. The CDR3 spans 16 residues. In germline, CDR1 is SGDLS, CDR2 YYNGEE. The V gene lost 3 bases and the J gene lost 4 bases, with 19 bases spanning the gap. The CDR3 loop is CASSGIEPGQGYGYTF. The CDR3 DNA reads TGTGCCAGCAGCGGGATAGAGCCGGGACAAGGCTATGGCTACACCTTC.

This clone came up once. V gene TRBV6-1 combines with J gene TRBJ2-6, with TRBD1 as a possible D gene (5 bases). V was cut by 4 bases and J by 0 bases, with 7 bases left in between. This CDR3 region has 15 residues. Germline assignment: CDR1 MNHNS and CDR2 SASEGT. DNA of the CDR3: TGTGCCAGCAGTGTCGACAGCTCTGGGGCCAACGTCCTGACTTTC. Its protein product is CASSVDSSGANVLTF.

This clone occurred once. The rearrangement joins TRBV5-6 to TRBJ1-5; maybe TRBD1 (5 bases). V lost 4 bases to trimming and J lost 3 bases, with 17 bases between them. From germline, CDR1 is SGHDT and CDR2 YYEEEE. The length of the CDR3 is 16 residues. The CDR3 here is CASSLGNRIVNQPQHF. CDR3 bases: TGTGCCAGCAGCCTAGGAAACAGGATTGTCAATCAGCCCCAGCATTTT.

The chain recombines TRBV4-3 with TRBJ1-2; tentative D call: TRBD1 (6 bases). V lost 0 bases and J lost 1, with 15 bases in between. CDR1 LGHNA and CDR2 YSLEER come from the germline V gene. The CDR3 runs 17 residues. The CDR3 nucleotides are TGCGCCAGCAGCCAAGATCATCCGAGACAGGATAACTATGGCTACACCTTC. Its protein is CASSQDHPRQDNYGYTF.

The V gene is TRBV7-9, the J gene TRBJ2-7; the D gene is possibly TRBD2 (6 bases). This CDR3 is 13 amino acids long. Trimming shortened V by 8 bases and J by 0 bases, and 11 bases separated the two germline ends. Looked up from germline, CDR1 is SEHNR and CDR2 is FQNEAQ (reference sequence). The CDR3 spells CASEGGVSYEQYV. Written as DNA, the CDR3 is TGTGCCAGCGAGGGCGGGGTCTCCTACGAGCAGTACGTC.

V usage is TRBV6-6 and J usage is TRBJ1-5; weak D call: TRBD1 (5 bases). Germline CDR1 and CDR2: MNHNY and SVGAGI (reference sequence). The V end was cut by 0 bases, the J end by 5 bases, with 14 bases between. The CDR3 spans 16 residues. The CDR3 region is CASSYSWAGDYQPQHF. CDR3 coding DNA: TGTGCCAGCAGTTACTCGTGGGCGGGGGATTATCAGCCCCAGCATTTT.

The CDR3 bases are TGTGCCAGCAGTGAATACAGGGGGGCCGGGGAGCTGTTTTTT. Its protein product is CASSEYRGAGELFF. This chain joins TRBV6-1 and TRBJ2-2; 8 bases map to TRBD1. Germline V CDR1 and CDR2: MNHNS, SASEGT. The CDR3 covers 14 residues. V shed 2 bases and J 6 bases; nucleotides not matched to a gene: 2.

V is TRBV5-6 and J is TRBJ2-1, with a possible D match to TRBD2 (6 bases). CDR1 is SGHDT, CDR2 YYEEEE, per germline. V lost 4 bases to trimming and J lost 4 bases, with 12 bases between them. CDR3 size: 14 residues. The CDR3 here is CASSPGVPYNEQFF. CDR3 nucleotide sequence: TGTGCCAGCAGCCCGGGAGTCCCTTACAATGAGCAGTTCTTC.

The chain uses TRBV6-5 and TRBJ1-6; possible D gene TRBD1, 6 bases. From germline, CDR1 is MNHEY and CDR2 SVGAGI. CDR3 length: 13 amino acids. Trimming left V 6 bases short and J 5 bases short, with 8 bases between. The CDR3 nucleotides are TGTGCCAGCAGGGACAGAAATAATTCACCCCTCCACTTT. It specifies CASRDRNNSPLHF.

The chain recombines TRBV7-9 with TRBJ2-3, with 9 bases aligning to TRBD1. Per germline, CDR1 SEHNR and CDR2 FQNEAQ (reference sequence). This CDR3 is 15 amino acids long. V lost 5 bases to trimming and J lost 4 bases; unmatched junction nucleotides: 7. This CDR3 is CASSQRTGAADTQYF. The CDR3 DNA follows: TGTGCCAGCAGCCAAAGGACAGGGGCGGCAGATACGCAGTATTTT.

The chain has TRBV7-2 and TRBJ2-7; D possibly corresponds to TRBD2 (5 bases). The CDR3 has 11 residues. From germline, CDR1 is SGHTA and CDR2 FQGNSA. CDR3 region: CACSVSYEQYF. The CDR3 DNA follows: TGTGCGTGTAGCGTTTCCTACGAGCAGTACTTC.

V usage is TRBV19 and J usage is TRBJ1-5; D call uncertain. V was shortened by 5 bases and J by 4 bases, with 9 bases between the two germline ends. CDR1 and CDR2 (germline): LNHDA, SQIVND (reference sequence). The CDR3 contains 13 residues. The CDR3 loop reads CASSRVMNQPQHF. CDR3 nucleotides: TGTGCCAGTAGTCGCGTGATGAATCAGCCCCAGCATTTT.

The chain links TRBV7-9 to TRBJ1-3; D uncertain. CDR3 size: 13 residues. Trimming removed 1 base from V and 8 bases from J, with 9 bases in between. Germline V CDR1 and CDR2: SEHNR, FQNEAQ (reference sequence). The CDR3 spells CASSLGVGDTIYF. The CDR3 DNA reads TGTGCCAGCAGCTTAGGGGTGGGAGACACCATATATTTT.

This sequence joins TRBV5-1 and TRBJ2-1; 10 positions agree with TRBD2. The CDR3 covers 16 residues. CDR1 is SGHRS and CDR2 is YFSETQ in the germline V gene. The J segment lost 1 base and the V segment lost 4 bases, leaving 5 bases of the junction unmatched. CDR3 in DNA: TGCGCCAGCAGCGCCTTGACTAGCGGGTCCTACAATGAGCAGTTCTTC. Residues: CASSALTSGSYNEQFF.

The V call is TRBV27, the J call TRBJ1-5; D is ambiguous. The V gene lost 3 bases and the J gene lost 1 base, with 4 bases spanning the gap. Per germline, CDR1 MNHEY and CDR2 SMNVEV (reference sequence). The CDR3 consists of 13 residues. The CDR3 region is CASSFYSNQPQHF. In DNA form, the CDR3 reads TGTGCCAGCAGTTTCTACAGCAATCAGCCCCAGCATTTT.

The CDR3 region is CAYSGGWELFF. The CDR3 DNA reads as TGTGCCTACTCGGGTGGATGGGAGCTGTTTTTT. The V and J genes are TRBV30 and TRBJ2-2; unclear D gene. This CDR3 region has 11 residues. Germline CDR1 reads GTSNPN; CDR2 reads SVGIG (reference sequence). V dropped 7 bases and J dropped 9 bases, with 12 bases sitting between them.